This T cell receptor beta chain was sequenced in a study of blood T cell repertoires in COVID-19. Study in general: Samples taken during acute and convalescent COVID-19 were collected in the United States, Italy and Spain. T cells, B-cell-depleted T cells, or PBMCs supplied cDNA or gDNA.

In the original workflow: Nucleated cell number was recorded as an estimate derived from reference gene primer amplification. The repertoire was sequenced with immunoSEQ multiplex PCR; TCRdb's copy has only in-frame clones and lacks some. The DNA was the basis for D and trimming; V, J and clone size are from that table. Of roughly 150,000 clones detected, around 88% appear once; the ten largest clones hold over 4.5%. CDR1 is SGHRS, CDR2 YFSETQ, per germline. The trim removed 2 bases at V and 3 bases at J, leaving 13 bases unmatched. The CDR3 is made up of 18 amino acids. The sample comprised peripheral blood. This TCR was recovered from a human donor in a cohort sampled during active COVID-19. The rearrangement joins TRBV5-1 to TRBJ2-2, with TRBD1 matching over 7 bases. The CDR3 coding sequence is TGCGCCAGCAGCTTCTCAACCAGGGGGAGTACGGACACCGGGGAGCTGTTTTTT. Translating gives CASSFSTRGSTDTGELFF.